This TCR beta chain was obtained from a study of cytomegalovirus exposure and HLA in healthy donors. Primers for the PCR totalled 60 Vbeta and 13 Jbeta. The repertoire was sequenced with immunoSEQ multiplex PCR; TCRdb's copy has only in-frame clones and lacks some. The data hold around 150,000 clones, with roughly three quarters observed a single time. Study-wide results and caveats: Segments of the TCR beta V type were, in most cases, productive about 87% or about 30% of the time in an earlier analysis.

Losses at the gene ends were 3 bases for V and 6 bases for J; bases not matched to a gene: 10. This CDR3 region has 15 residues. The V gene's germline CDR1 is GTSNPN and CDR2 SVGIG (reference sequence). A word on this clone: What it binds is not known.

Input material: PBMCs. The gene calls are TRBV30 and TRBJ2-2, with 7 bases identical to TRBD1. The clonotype originates from a woman aged 40 to 50 in good health and CMV-seronegative. CDR3 DNA sequence: TGTGCCTGGAGACAGGGGTCCCCTCTTTCCGGGGAGCTGTTTTTT. Translation: CAWRQGSPLSGELFF.